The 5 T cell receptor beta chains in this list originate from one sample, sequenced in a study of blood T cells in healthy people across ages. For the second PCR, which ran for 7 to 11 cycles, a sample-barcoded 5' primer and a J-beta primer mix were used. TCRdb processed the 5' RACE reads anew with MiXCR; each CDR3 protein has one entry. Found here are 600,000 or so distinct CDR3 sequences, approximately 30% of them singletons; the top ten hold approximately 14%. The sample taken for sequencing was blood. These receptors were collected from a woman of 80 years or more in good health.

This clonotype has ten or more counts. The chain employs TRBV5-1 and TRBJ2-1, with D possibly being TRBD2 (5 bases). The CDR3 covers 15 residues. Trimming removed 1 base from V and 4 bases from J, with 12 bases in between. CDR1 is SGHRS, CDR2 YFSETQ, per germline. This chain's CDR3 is CASSLTLDLYNEQFF. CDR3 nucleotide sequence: TGCGCCAGCAGCTTGACGCTGGACTTATACAATGAGCAGTTCTTC.

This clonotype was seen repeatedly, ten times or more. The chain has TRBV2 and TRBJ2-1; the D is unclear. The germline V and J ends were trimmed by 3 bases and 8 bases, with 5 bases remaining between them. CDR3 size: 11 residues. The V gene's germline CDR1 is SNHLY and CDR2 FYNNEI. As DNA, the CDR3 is TGTGCCAGCAGTGAGGTTGATGAGCAGTTCTTC. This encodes CASSEVDEQFF.

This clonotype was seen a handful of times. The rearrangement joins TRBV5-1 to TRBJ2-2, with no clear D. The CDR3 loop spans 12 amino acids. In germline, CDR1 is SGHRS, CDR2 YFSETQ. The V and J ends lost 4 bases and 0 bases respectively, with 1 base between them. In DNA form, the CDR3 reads TGCGCCAGCAGCACGAACACCGGGGAGCTGTTTTTT. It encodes CASSTNTGELFF.

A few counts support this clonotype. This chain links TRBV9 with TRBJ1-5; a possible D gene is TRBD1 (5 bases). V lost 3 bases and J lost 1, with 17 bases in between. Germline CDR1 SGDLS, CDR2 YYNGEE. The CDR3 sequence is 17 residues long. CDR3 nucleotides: TGTGCCAGCAGCGCGGGGCGGGGGTGGGGGAGCAATCAGCCCCAGCATTTT. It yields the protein CASSAGRGWGSNQPQHF. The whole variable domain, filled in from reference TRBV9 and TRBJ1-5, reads DSGVTQTPKHLITATGQRVTLRCSPRSGDLSVYWYQQSLDQGLQFLIQYYNGEERAKGNILERFSAQQFPDLHSELNLSSLELGDSALYFCASSAGRGWGSNQPQHFGDGTRLSIL.

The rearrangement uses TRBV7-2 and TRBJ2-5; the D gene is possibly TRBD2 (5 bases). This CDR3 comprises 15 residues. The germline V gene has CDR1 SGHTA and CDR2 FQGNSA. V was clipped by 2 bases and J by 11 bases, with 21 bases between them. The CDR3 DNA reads TGTGCCAGCAGCTTAAGCGCCCGTCCGGGGAATGAGCAGTACTTC. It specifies CASSLSARPGNEQYF. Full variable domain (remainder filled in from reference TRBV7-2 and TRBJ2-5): GAGVSQSPSNKVTEKGKDVELRCDPISGHTALYWYRQSLGQGLEFLIYFQGNSAPDKSGLPSDRFSAERTGGSVSTLTIQRTQQEDSAVYLCASSLSARPGNEQYFGPGTRLLVL.